Below, 26 T cell receptor beta chains from the same sample are listed, as sequenced in a study of CD8 T cells in ankylosing spondylitis. Via MiXCR, TCRdb re-called the 5' RACE reads, giving one row per CDR3 protein. The sample has 250,000 to 300,000 distinct CDR3 sequences; over 15% are singletons. The sample taken for sequencing was blood, either unsorted or a sorted T cell fraction (not recorded which). These receptors all stem from a male donor with ankylosing spondylitis or in good health (not recorded which).

This clonotype was observed a few times. V usage is TRBV9 and J usage is TRBJ2-2; D unresolved. There are 13 residues in the CDR3. Trimming took 5 bases from V and 1 from J, leaving 6 bases between them. Germline V CDR1 and CDR2: SGDLS, YYNGEE. The DNA of the CDR3 is TGTGCCAGCAGGCCCCAGAACACCGGGGAGCTGTTTTTT. Protein sequence: CASRPQNTGELFF.

The rearrangement uses TRBV9 and TRBJ1-1; a weak D match, TRBD1 (5 bases). Per the germline V gene, CDR1 is SGDLS and CDR2 is YYNGEE. The length of the CDR3 is 14 residues. V lost 2 bases to trimming and J lost 4 bases, with 12 bases between them. CDR3 sequence (DNA): TGTGCCAGCAGCGTCGAGAGGGGCTCCACTGAAGCTTTCTTT. Translated, it gives CASSVERGSTEAFF.

As to this clonotype: One junction end does not reproduce the germline sequence, and a read error may be involved. The genes are TRBV2 and TRBJ2-5; 11 nucleotides match TRBD2. Germline V lookup: CDR1 SNHLY, CDR2 FYNNEI. This CDR3 is built from 16 residues. The CDR3 DNA reads TGTGCCAGCAGCGAAGAACTAGCGGGAGCCGAGGAGACCCAGTACTTC. Translated: CASSEELAGAEETQYF.

This clonotype was recorded a few times. The rearrangement uses TRBV9 and TRBJ2-7; possible D gene TRBD2, 5 bases. V lost 3 bases and J lost 3, with 10 bases in between. Germline V gene sequence: CDR1 SGDLS, CDR2 YYNGEE. The CDR3 covers 13 residues. In DNA form, the CDR3 reads TGTGCCAGCAGCGGAGGGTTAGACTACGAGCAGTACTTC. Residues: CASSGGLDYEQYF.

The chain carries TRBV4-1 and TRBJ1-1; D gene uncertain. CDR1 MGHRA and CDR2 YSYEKL come from the germline V gene. CDR3 size: 15 residues. The V gene lost 1 base and the J gene lost 1 base, with 10 bases spanning the gap. The CDR3 DNA is TGCGCCAGCAGCCAAGGTTGGGCGGGGAACACTGAAGCTTTCTTT. Its translation is CASSQGWAGNTEAFF.

This clonotype was recorded a few times. The chain employs TRBV11-2 and TRBJ2-1; 11 bases map to TRBD2. The CDR3 has 20 amino acids. With V trimmed by 5 bases and J by 5 bases, 20 bases remained unmatched. The germline V gene has CDR1 SGHAT and CDR2 FQNNGV. The CDR3 sequence is CASSGTGAGVAGGLHNEQFF. Written as DNA, the CDR3 is TGTGCCAGCAGCGGAACGGGAGCGGGAGTAGCGGGAGGGCTTCACAATGAGCAGTTCTTC.

The table lists this clonotype with many counts. This chain links TRBV4-1 with TRBJ1-1; TRBD1 agrees at 8 bases. The CDR3 loop spans 14 amino acids. The V segment lost 0 bases and the J segment 11 bases; nucleotides outside the gene matches: 8. Per the germline V gene, CDR1 is MGHRA and CDR2 is YSYEKL. The CDR3 region has the DNA TGCGCCAGCAGCCAAGAGGACAGGGTGGTATACGCTTTCTTT. As protein: CASSQEDRVVYAFF.

This clonotype was seen a handful of times. V usage is TRBV10-3 and J usage is TRBJ2-5, with 13 bases fitting TRBD2. Germline trimming cut 0 bases from V and 2 bases from J; bases unmatched to any gene: 6. The CDR3 spans 18 residues. Germline values: CDR1 ENHRY, CDR2 SYGVKD. This chain's CDR3 is CAISESFGLAGEQETQYF. The CDR3 region has the DNA TGTGCCATCAGTGAGTCTTTTGGACTAGCGGGAGAGCAAGAGACCCAGTACTTC.

There are a few counts of this clonotype. The chain employs TRBV6-2 or TRBV6-3 and TRBJ2-2; D is perhaps TRBD1 or TRBD2 (5 bases each). V was clipped by 0 bases and J by 6 bases, with 8 bases between them. This CDR3 is 14 amino acids long. Germline assignment: CDR1 MNHEY and CDR2 SVGEGT. Here the CDR3 reads CASSYSRGAGELFF. Here the CDR3 DNA reads TGTGCCAGCAGTTACTCGAGAGGGGCCGGGGAGCTGTTTTTT.

The chain links TRBV12-3 or TRBV12-4 to TRBJ2-1; 11 bases map to TRBD2. The trim removed 5 bases at V and 2 bases at J, leaving 17 bases unmatched. This CDR3 spans 20 amino acids. CDR3 nucleotides: TGTGCCAGCAGTACCAGGCCGGGACTAGCGGAACTAACAACCTACAATGAGCAGTTCTTC. It encodes CASSTRPGLAELTTYNEQFF.

This clonotype has a handful of counts. This chain links TRBV5-1 with TRBJ1-2; TRBD1 might be the D (5 bases). Germline V CDR1 and CDR2: SGHRS, YFSETQ. The V end lost 1 base, the J end lost 8 bases, and 15 bases lay between the germline ends. The CDR3 is made up of 14 amino acids. The CDR3 coding sequence is TGCGCCAGCAGCTTGTCGGGCTCTGAGGGGGGCTACACCTTC. This encodes CASSLSGSEGGYTF.

V is TRBV25-1 and J is TRBJ2-7; 8 bases align to TRBD1. The junction had 3 bases not matched to a gene; V was cut back by 4 bases and J by 4 bases. CDR3 size: 13 residues. Germline V gene lookup returns CDR1 MGHDK and CDR2 SYGVNS. The CDR3 sequence: CASSAGGGYEQYF. The CDR3 DNA reads TGTGCCAGCAGTGCAGGGGGCGGTTACGAGCAGTACTTC.

This clonotype was seen ten or more times. The chain couples TRBV28 to TRBJ2-7; TRBD2 agrees at 12 bases. The CDR3 is 16 residues long. J lost 4 bases, V lost 7 bases, and 11 bases had no gene match. CDR1 and CDR2 from the germline V gene are MDHEN and SYDVKM. Written as DNA, the CDR3 is TGTGCCAGCATGGAAGAAGGACTAGCGGGAAGTTACGAGCAGTACTTC. This encodes CASMEEGLAGSYEQYF.

The rearrangement joins TRBV5-1 to TRBJ2-1; 10 bases agree with TRBD1. Losses at the gene ends were 1 base for V and 8 bases for J; bases not matched to a gene: 6. The germline V gene has CDR1 SGHRS and CDR2 YFSETQ. CDR3 length: 15 amino acids. The CDR3 is CASSLWGTGVDEQFF. The CDR3 region has the DNA TGCGCCAGCAGCTTGTGGGGGACAGGGGTCGATGAGCAGTTCTTC. Complete variable domain (other parts from reference TRBV5-1 and TRBJ2-1): KAGVTQTPRYLIKTRGQQVTLSCSPISGHRSVSWYQQTPGQGLQFLFEYFSETQRNKGNFPGRFSGRQFSNSRSEMNVSTLELGDSALYLCASSLWGTGVDEQFFGPGTRLTVL.

This clonotype has just a few counts. V gene TRBV6-1 combines with J gene TRBJ1-4; unclear D gene. V was cut by 6 bases and J by 7 bases, with 15 bases left in between. CDR1 MNHNS and CDR2 SASEGT come from the germline V gene. The CDR3 spans 14 residues. In nucleotides, the CDR3 is TGTGCCAGCAGAAACCCAGGTTTGGGTGAAAAACTGTTTTTT. Translating gives CASRNPGLGEKLFF.

V and J are TRBV4-1 and TRBJ2-2; no definite D call. V was shortened by 1 base and J by 5 bases, with 8 bases between the two germline ends. From germline, CDR1 is MGHRA and CDR2 YSYEKL. CDR3 length equals 14 residues. CDR3 sequence reads: CASSQALLTGELFF. CDR3 DNA sequence: TGCGCCAGCAGCCAAGCCCTCCTAACCGGGGAGCTGTTTTTT.

This chain uses TRBV20-1 with TRBJ2-2; D possibly corresponds to TRBD2 (6 bases). This CDR3 comprises 15 residues. Trimming took off 6 bases at V and 3 bases at J, with 17 bases between the two ends. The germline V gene encodes CDR1 DFQATT and CDR2 SNEGSKA (reference sequence). The CDR3 protein is CSANSAERDTGELFF. In DNA, the CDR3 is TGCAGTGCAAACAGCGCGGAGCGGGACACCGGGGAGCTGTTTTTT.

This clonotype was seen a few times. The rearrangement joins TRBV18 to TRBJ1-4; D is uncertain. Germline V lookup: CDR1 KGHSH, CDR2 LQKENI. CDR3 length: 13 residues. V gave up 2 bases and J gave up 6 bases, with 7 bases separating them. The CDR3 coding sequence is TGTGCCAGCTCACCAGTAGCGGATGAAAAACTGTTTTTT. As protein: CASSPVADEKLFF.

The gene calls are TRBV4-1 and TRBJ2-1; D perhaps matches TRBD1 (5 bases). The ends were cut back, 0 bases at V and 8 bases at J, with 11 bases in the middle. This CDR3 has 14 amino acids. Germline V lookup: CDR1 MGHRA, CDR2 YSYEKL. Written as DNA, the CDR3 is TGCGCCAGCAGCCAAGAATCCAGGGTGTATGAGCAGTTCTTC. This gives the protein CASSQESRVYEQFF.

V and J are TRBV6-5 and TRBJ2-1; TRBD2 matches 16 bases. Unmatched junction bases numbered 9, after V lost 2 bases and J lost 8 bases. This CDR3 has 18 amino acids. Germline V gene data show CDR1 as MNHEY and CDR2 as SVGAGI. The CDR3 nucleotides read TGTGCCAGCAGTTACGGGACTAGCGGGAGGGCCCCCTTCCATGAGCAGTTCTTC. Translating it yields CASSYGTSGRAPFHEQFF.

This clonotype was detected many times. V is TRBV5-1 and J is TRBJ2-3, with 7 bases fitting TRBD2. The CDR3 spans 15 residues. J was trimmed by 4 bases and V by 0 bases; bases with no gene match: 5. From germline, CDR1 is SGHRS and CDR2 YFSETQ. CDR3 coding DNA: TGCGCCAGCAGCTTGGTGGCGGGAGTGGCAGATACGCAGTATTTT. Translation: CASSLVAGVADTQYF. Based on the CDR3 plus reference TRBV5-1 and TRBJ2-3, the full variable domain is KAGVTQTPRYLIKTRGQQVTLSCSPISGHRSVSWYQQTPGQGLQFLFEYFSETQRNKGNFPGRFSGRQFSNSRSEMNVSTLELGDSALYLCASSLVAGVADTQYFGPGTRLTVL.

This clonotype was observed at least ten times. V usage is TRBV29-1 and J usage is TRBJ2-1, with unresolved D. The germline V gene has CDR1 SQVTM and CDR2 ANQGSEA. V dropped 5 bases and J dropped 6 bases, with 11 bases sitting between them. The CDR3 has 12 amino acids. The CDR3, as DNA: TGCAGCGTTTTTTTGGGTTTCAATGAGCAGTTCTTC. Translation gives CSVFLGFNEQFF.

The chain joins TRBV12-3 or TRBV12-4 to TRBJ2-7, with D maybe TRBD2 (6 bases). The ends were cut back, 3 bases at V and 2 bases at J, with 14 bases in the middle. CDR3 length: 15 residues. The CDR3 DNA follows: TGTGCCAGCAGTTTGGAGGGAGGTAGGGCCTACGAGCAGTACTTC. Translated: CASSLEGGRAYEQYF.

A few counts support this clonotype. As DNA, the CDR3 is TGCAGTGCCCCGGACAGGGACTACCCCTACGAGCAGTACTTC. Residues: CSAPDRDYPYEQYF. The chain uses TRBV20-1 and TRBJ2-7; perhaps TRBD1 as D (8 bases). The CDR3 has 14 amino acids. V was cut by 6 bases and J by 2 bases, with 17 bases left in between. The germline CDR1 and CDR2 sequences are DFQATT and SNEGSKA (reference sequence).

This sequence joins TRBV23-1 and TRBJ2-1; tentatively, D is TRBD1 or TRBD2 (5 bases each). TRBV23-1 falls under the ORF class, with uncertain function. Trimming left V 3 bases short and J 3 bases short, with 12 bases between. The CDR3 is made up of 15 amino acids. CDR3: CASSHVWGSYNEQFF. In DNA, the CDR3 is TGCGCCAGCAGTCACGTTTGGGGGAGCTACAATGAGCAGTTCTTC.

This chain links TRBV6-2 or TRBV6-3 with TRBJ2-7; 9 bases are a match to TRBD2. With V trimmed by 1 base and J by 6 bases, 4 bases remained unmatched. Germline V gene lookup returns CDR1 MNHEY and CDR2 SVGEGT. The CDR3 has 14 residues. The chain's CDR3 is CASSYYSGRTEQYF. In nucleotides, the CDR3 is TGTGCCAGCAGTTACTATAGCGGGAGAACCGAGCAGTACTTC.